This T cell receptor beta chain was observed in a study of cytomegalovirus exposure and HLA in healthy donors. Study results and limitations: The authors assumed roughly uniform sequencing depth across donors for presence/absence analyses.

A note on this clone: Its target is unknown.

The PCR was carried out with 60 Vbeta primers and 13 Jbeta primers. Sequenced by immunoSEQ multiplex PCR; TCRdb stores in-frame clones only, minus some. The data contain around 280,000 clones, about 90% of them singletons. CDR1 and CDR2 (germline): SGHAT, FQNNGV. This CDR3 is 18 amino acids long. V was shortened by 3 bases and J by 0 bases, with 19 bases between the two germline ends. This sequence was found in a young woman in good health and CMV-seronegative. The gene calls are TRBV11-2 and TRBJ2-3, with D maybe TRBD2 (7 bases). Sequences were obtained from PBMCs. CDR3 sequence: CASSFPGGGWYSTDTQYF. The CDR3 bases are TGTGCCAGCAGCTTCCCTGGGGGGGGCTGGTACAGCACAGATACGCAGTATTTT.